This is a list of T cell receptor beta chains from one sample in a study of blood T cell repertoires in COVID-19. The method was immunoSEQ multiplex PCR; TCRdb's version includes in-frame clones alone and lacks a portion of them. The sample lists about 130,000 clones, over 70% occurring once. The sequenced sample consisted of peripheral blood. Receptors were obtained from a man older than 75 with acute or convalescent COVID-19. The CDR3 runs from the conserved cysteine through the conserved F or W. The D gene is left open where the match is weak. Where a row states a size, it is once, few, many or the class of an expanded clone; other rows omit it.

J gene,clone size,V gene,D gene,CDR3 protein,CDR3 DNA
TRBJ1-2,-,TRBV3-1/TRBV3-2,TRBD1,CASSQGQGARGYGYTF,TGTGCCAGCAGCCAAGGACAGGGGGCGCGTGGCTATGGCTACACCTTC
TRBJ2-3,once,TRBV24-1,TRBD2,CATSDLPPPAGSTDTQYF,TGTGCCACCAGTGATTTGCCCCCCCCAGCGGGGTCGACAGATACGCAGTATTTT
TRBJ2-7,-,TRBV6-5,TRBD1,CASSSPGGLAQYF,TGTGCCAGCAGCTCCCCAGGGGGCCTAGCGCAGTACTTC
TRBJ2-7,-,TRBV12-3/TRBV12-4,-,CASSSNSYEQYF,TGTGCCAGCAGCAGCAACAGCTACGAGCAGTACTTC
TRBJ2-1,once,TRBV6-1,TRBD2,CASSETLAGGPLFF,TGTGCCAGCAGTGAGACACTAGCGGGGGGGCCCCTGTTCTTC
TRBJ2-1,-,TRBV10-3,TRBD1,CAINRQGPYNEQFF,TGTGCCATCAACAGACAGGGCCCTTACAATGAGCAGTTCTTC
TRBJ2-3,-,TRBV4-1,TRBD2,CASSQDGAGGPTDTQYF,TGCGCCAGCAGCCAAGATGGAGCGGGGGGCCCCACAGATACGCAGTATTTT
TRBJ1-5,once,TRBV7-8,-,CASSITPWTVGNQPQHF,TGTGCCAGCAGCATCACCCCTTGGACAGTAGGTAATCAGCCCCAGCATTTT
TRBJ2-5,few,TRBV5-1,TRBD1,CASSLALQGAVETQYF,TGCGCCAGCAGCTTGGCCTTACAGGGGGCGGTTGAGACCCAGTACTTC
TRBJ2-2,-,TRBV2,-,CASRKKSGLTGELFF,TGTGCCAGCAGAAAAAAGTCAGGGCTCACCGGGGAGCTGTTTTTT
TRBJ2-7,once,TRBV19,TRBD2,CASSIIRRGGHYEQYF,TGTGCCAGTAGTATCATCCGCCGGGGGGGGCACTACGAGCAGTACTTC
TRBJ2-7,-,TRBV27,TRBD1,CASSFRDRGSHEQYF,TGTGCCAGCAGTTTCCGGGACAGGGGTTCCCACGAGCAGTACTTC
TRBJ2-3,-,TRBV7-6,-,CASSRGGGGTDTQYF,TGTGCCAGCAGCCGGGGCGGGGGCGGCACAGATACGCAGTATTTT
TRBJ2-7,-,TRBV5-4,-,CASSTGQNPYEQYF,TGTGCCAGCAGCACAGGACAGAACCCCTACGAGCAGTACTTC
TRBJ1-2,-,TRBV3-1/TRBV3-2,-,CASSQPYQGFGYTF,TGTGCCAGCAGCCAGCCCTATCAGGGTTTCGGCTACACCTTC
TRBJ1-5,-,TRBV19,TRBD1,CASSIYQGAVQPQHF,TGTGCCAGTAGTATCTATCAGGGGGCGGTCCAGCCCCAGCATTTT
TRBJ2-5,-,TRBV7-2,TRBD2,CASSLGGLAGGLGTQYF,TGTGCCAGCAGCTTAGGAGGACTAGCGGGGGGGCTCGGGACCCAGTACTTC